The clone carrying this T cell receptor beta chain has only a few counts. The data were obtained in a study of neoadjuvant anti-PD-1 for oral cavity cancer. The table came from immunoSEQ multiplex PCR; TCRdb's copy has only in-frame clones and leaves some out. Of 13,000 to 15,000 clones in the sample, 60% to 70% were seen once. The CDR3 runs to 13 residues. V lost 6 bases and J 3 bases, leaving 12 bases between the germline ends. CDR1 and CDR2 (germline): WNHNN, SYGVQD (reference sequence). The TCR comes from a person aged 40-85 years with oral cavity squamous cell carcinoma. The J gene is TRBJ2-7, the V gene TRBV10-1; D is unresolved. The source was PBMCs, collected before nivolumab (anti-PD-1) treatment. CDR3 coding DNA: TGCGCCAGCAGCTCTACTTCGGTCTACGAGCAGTACTTC. It translates to CASSSTSVYEQYF.